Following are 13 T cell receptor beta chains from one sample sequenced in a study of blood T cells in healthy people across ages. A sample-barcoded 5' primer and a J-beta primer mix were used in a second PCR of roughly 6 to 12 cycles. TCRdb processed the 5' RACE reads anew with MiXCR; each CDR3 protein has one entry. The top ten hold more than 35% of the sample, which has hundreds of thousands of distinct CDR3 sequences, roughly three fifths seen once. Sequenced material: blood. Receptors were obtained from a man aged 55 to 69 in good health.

CDR3 protein: CATSAGQSSYEQYF. The CDR3 DNA reads as TGTGCCACCAGTGCAGGACAGAGCTCCTACGAGCAGTACTTC. The chain uses TRBV15 and TRBJ2-7; D may be TRBD1 (6 bases). Germline CDR1 reads LNHNV; CDR2 reads YYDKDF (reference sequence). V shed 6 bases and J shed 0 bases, with 12 bases lying between them. This CDR3 has 14 residues.

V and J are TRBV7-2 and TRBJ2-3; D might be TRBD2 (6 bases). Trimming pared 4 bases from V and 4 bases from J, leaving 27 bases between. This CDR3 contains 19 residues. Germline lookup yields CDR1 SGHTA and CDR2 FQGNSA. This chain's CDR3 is CASSYVFHRKAGGADTQYF. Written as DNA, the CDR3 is TGTGCCAGCAGCTATGTATTCCATCGAAAAGCGGGTGGCGCAGATACGCAGTATTTT. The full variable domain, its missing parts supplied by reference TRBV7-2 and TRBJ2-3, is GAGVSQSPSNKVTEKGKDVELRCDPISGHTALYWYRQSLGQGLEFLIYFQGNSAPDKSGLPSDRFSAERTGGSVSTLTIQRTQQEDSAVYLCASSYVFHRKAGGADTQYFGPGTRLTVL.

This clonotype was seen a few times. CDR3 sequence: CASSSGTGIYEQYF. The CDR3 nucleotides are TGTGCCAGCAGTTCTGGGACAGGGATCTACGAGCAGTACTTC. The V call is TRBV6-6, the J call TRBJ2-7; 9 positions agree with TRBD1. The V segment lost 4 bases and the J segment 3 bases; nucleotides outside the gene matches: 4. Germline values: CDR1 MNHNY, CDR2 SVGAGI (reference sequence). This CDR3 spans 14 amino acids.

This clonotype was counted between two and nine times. Here the CDR3 reads CASSEYRGAYNEQFF. The CDR3 DNA is TGTGCCAGCAGTGAATACAGGGGCGCCTACAATGAGCAGTTCTTC. V gene TRBV25-1 combines with J gene TRBJ2-1; D may be TRBD1 (6 bases). Germline V gene lookup returns CDR1 MGHDK and CDR2 SYGVNS. The CDR3 is 15 amino acids. V gave up 0 bases and J gave up 2 bases, with 8 bases separating them.

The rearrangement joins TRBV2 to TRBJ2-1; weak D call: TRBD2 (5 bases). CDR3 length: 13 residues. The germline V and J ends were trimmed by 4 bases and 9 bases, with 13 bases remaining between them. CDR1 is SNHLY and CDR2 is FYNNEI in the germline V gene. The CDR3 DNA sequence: TGTGCCAGCAGTGGGACCGAGGGAACTGAGCAGTTCTTC. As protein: CASSGTEGTEQFF.

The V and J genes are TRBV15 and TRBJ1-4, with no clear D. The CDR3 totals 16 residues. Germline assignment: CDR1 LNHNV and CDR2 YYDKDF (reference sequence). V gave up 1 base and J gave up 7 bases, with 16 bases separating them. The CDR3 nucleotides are TGTGCCACCAGCAGAGTGGGTGTCGGGCGTCTTGAAAAACTGTTTTTT. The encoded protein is CATSRVGVGRLEKLFF. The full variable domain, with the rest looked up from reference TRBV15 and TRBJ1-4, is DAMVIQNPRYQVTQFGKPVTLSCSQTLNHNVMYWYQQKSSQAPKLLFHYYDKDFNNEADTPDNFQSRRPNTSFCFLDIRSPGLGDTAMYLCATSRVGVGRLEKLFFGSGTQLSVL.

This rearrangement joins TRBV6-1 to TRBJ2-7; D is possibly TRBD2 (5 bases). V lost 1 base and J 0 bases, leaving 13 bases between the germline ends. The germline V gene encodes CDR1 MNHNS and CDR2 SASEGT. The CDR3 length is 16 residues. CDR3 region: CASSEGPPGNSYEQYF. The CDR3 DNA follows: TGTGCCAGCAGTGAAGGGCCGCCGGGGAACTCCTACGAGCAGTACTTC.

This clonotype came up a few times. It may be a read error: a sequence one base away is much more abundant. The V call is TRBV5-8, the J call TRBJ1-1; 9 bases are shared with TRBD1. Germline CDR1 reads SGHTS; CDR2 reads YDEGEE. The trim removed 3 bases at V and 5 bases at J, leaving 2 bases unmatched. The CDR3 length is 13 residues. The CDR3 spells CASSCGQGTEAFF. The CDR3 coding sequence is TGTGCCAGCAGCTGCGGACAGGGGACTGAAGCTTTCTTT.

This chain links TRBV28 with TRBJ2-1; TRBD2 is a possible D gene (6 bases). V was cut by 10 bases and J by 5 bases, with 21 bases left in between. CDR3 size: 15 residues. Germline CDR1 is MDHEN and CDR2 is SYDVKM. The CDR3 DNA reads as TGTGCCAACGTCCCAAGGGCTAGCGTCCACAATGAGCAGTTCTTC. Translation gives CANVPRASVHNEQFF.

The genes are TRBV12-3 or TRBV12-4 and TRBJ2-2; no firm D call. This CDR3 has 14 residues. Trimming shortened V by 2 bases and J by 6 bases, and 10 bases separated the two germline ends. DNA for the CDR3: TGTGCCAGCAGTTTAATAGATCCCCCCGGGGAGCTGTTTTTT. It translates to CASSLIDPPGELFF.

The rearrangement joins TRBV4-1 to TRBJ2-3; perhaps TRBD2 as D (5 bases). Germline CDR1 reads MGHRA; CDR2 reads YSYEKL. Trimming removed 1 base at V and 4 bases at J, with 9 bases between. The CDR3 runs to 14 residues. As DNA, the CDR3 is TGCGCCAGCAGCCAAGGGGAGTCACCAGATACGCAGTATTTT. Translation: CASSQGESPDTQYF.

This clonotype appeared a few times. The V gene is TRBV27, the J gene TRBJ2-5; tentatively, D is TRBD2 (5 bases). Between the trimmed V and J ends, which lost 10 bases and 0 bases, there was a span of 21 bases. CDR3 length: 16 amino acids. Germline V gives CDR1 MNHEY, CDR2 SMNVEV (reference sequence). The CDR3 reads CATGRNDAGHQETQYF. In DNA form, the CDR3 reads TGTGCCACCGGGCGTAATGATGCGGGCCACCAAGAGACCCAGTACTTC.

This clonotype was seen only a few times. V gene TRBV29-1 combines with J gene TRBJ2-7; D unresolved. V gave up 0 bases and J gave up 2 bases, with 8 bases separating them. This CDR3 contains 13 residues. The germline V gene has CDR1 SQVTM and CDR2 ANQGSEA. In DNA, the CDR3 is TGCAGCGTTGAAGAGAGCAGGACCTACGAGCAGTACTTC. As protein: CSVEESRTYEQYF.